The 9 T cell receptor beta chains given below trace back to one sample, sequenced in a study of blood T cell repertoires in COVID-19. Using immunoSEQ multiplex PCR, the repertoire was profiled, and TCRdb retains in-frame clones only, with some absent. The sample has about 120,000 clones, 75% to 95% seen once. Sequencing was carried out using peripheral blood. The receptor set was obtained from a human donor with active COVID-19. The donor label of this sample is uncertain.

This sequence joins TRBV25-1 and TRBJ2-7; 8 bases match TRBD1. The CDR3 loop spans 14 amino acids. Germline-derived CDR1 and CDR2 are MGHDK and SYGVNS. Trimming took 10 bases from V and 0 from J; bases not matched to a gene: 8. The DNA for the CDR3 is TGTGCCACCCAACCTGGACAGGGCTCCTACGAGCAGTACTTC. Its translation: CATQPGQGSYEQYF.

As DNA, the CDR3 is TGTGCCAGTGGACTCTTAGCGGGGGGTCAAGAGACCCAGTACTTC. This sequence encodes CASGLLAGGQETQYF. The chain joins TRBV7-9 to TRBJ2-5; TRBD2 aligns across 10 bases. CDR3 length: 15 residues. The junction had 9 bases not matched to a gene; V was cut back by 9 bases and J by 2 bases. Germline CDR1 and CDR2: SEHNR and FQNEAQ (reference sequence).

The chain recombines TRBV24-1 with TRBJ1-5, with D perhaps matching TRBD1 (5 bases). Germline V lookup: CDR1 KGHDR, CDR2 SFDVKD. This CDR3 spans 15 amino acids. Trimming took off 3 bases at V and 0 bases at J, with 8 bases between the two ends. CDR3 region: CATSDDSYSNQPQHF. In DNA form, the CDR3 reads TGTGCCACCAGTGATGACAGTTATAGCAATCAGCCCCAGCATTTT.

CDR3: CASSPDNEQFF. CDR3 DNA: TGTGCCAGCAGTCCGGACAATGAGCAGTTCTTC. V and J are TRBV12-3 or TRBV12-4 and TRBJ2-1, with unresolved D. V was trimmed by 5 bases and J by 5 bases, leaving 4 bases between them. There are 11 residues in the CDR3.

The chain uses TRBV5-4 and TRBJ2-1; 10 bases match TRBD1. The V gene's germline CDR1 is SGHNT and CDR2 YYREEE (reference sequence). The V segment lost 4 bases and the J segment 10 bases; nucleotides outside the gene matches: 14. This CDR3 spans 16 amino acids. In DNA form, the CDR3 reads TGTGCCAGCAGCCAGCCAGACAGGGGGCGCGGGGGAGAGCAGTTCTTC. It translates to CASSQPDRGRGGEQFF.

This chain links TRBV27 with TRBJ2-7, with TRBD1 identical over 7 bases. This CDR3 contains 14 residues. The V and J ends lost 2 bases and 6 bases, in that order; junction bases with no gene match: 7. In germline, CDR1 is MNHEY, CDR2 SMNVEV (reference sequence). The CDR3 spells CASSLQAGGPEQYF. CDR3 DNA: TGTGCCAGCAGTTTACAGGCAGGGGGTCCCGAGCAGTACTTC.

Concerning this clone itself: Other DNA sequences in the sample encode the same CDR3. J is TRBJ1-2 and V is TRBV5-1; D remains unclear. Germline CDR1 is SGHRS and CDR2 is YFSETQ. V lost 0 bases, J lost 2 bases, and 5 bases lay in between. The CDR3 spans 13 residues. The CDR3 DNA reads TGCGCCAGCAGCTTGGGAGGGAACTATGGCTACACCTTC. Its protein product is CASSLGGNYGYTF.

The chain carries TRBV7-3 and TRBJ2-3, with D possibly being TRBD1 (5 bases). In germline, CDR1 is SGHTA, CDR2 FQGTGA. The ends were cut back, 4 bases at V and 2 bases at J, with 16 bases in the middle. CDR3 length equals 16 residues. The CDR3 is CASSSGPGRFTDTQYF. CDR3 nucleotides: TGTGCCAGCAGCTCAGGGCCCGGCAGGTTCACAGATACGCAGTATTTT.

The J gene is TRBJ1-1, the V gene TRBV30; maybe TRBD1 (5 bases). CDR1 and CDR2 (germline): GTSNPN, SVGIG (reference sequence). This CDR3 comprises 19 residues. V was pared by 0 bases and J by 1 base, with 24 bases between. This chain's CDR3 is CAWSVSFHTGGRTNTEAFF. The CDR3 bases are TGTGCCTGGAGTGTAAGTTTTCATACGGGGGGACGGACGAACACTGAAGCTTTCTTT.